This TCR beta chain was documented in a study of cytomegalovirus exposure and HLA in healthy donors. Study observations and caveats: It was reportedly the case that the classifier diagnosed cytomegalovirus status with high specificity and sensitivity. Prior analysis indicated that the majority of TCR beta V segments exhibited productivity approximately 90% or approximately 30% of the time.

Trimming removed 5 bases from V and 2 bases from J; junction bases left unmatched: 5. The CDR3 contains 14 residues. CDR1 and CDR2 from the germline V gene are LNHDA and SQIVND (reference sequence). With 60 Vbeta and 13 Jbeta primers, the PCR was carried out. Measured with immunoSEQ multiplex PCR; TCRdb has only the in-frame clones, and not every one. The table has fewer than 200,000 clones, 70% to 90% seen once. This clone was picked up a small number of times. Its antigen is unidentified. Sequencing input: PBMCs. V gene TRBV19 combines with J gene TRBJ2-7; 8 nucleotides agree with TRBD2. The receptor was derived from a woman younger than 35 in good health and CMV-seronegative. CDR3 loop: CASSYSGTTYEQYF. The CDR3 DNA reads TGTGCCAGTAGTTATAGCGGGACGACCTACGAGCAGTACTTC.